The 17 T cell receptor beta chains reported below all come from one sample, sequenced in a study of Ad26.COV2.S vaccination and SARS-CoV-2 variants. Documented treatment: around 19 received Ad26.COV2.S at low or high dose, single or two shots; 5 received placebo; per-sample allocation not given. Samples were taken on day 63 after the first vaccine or placebo injection. The protocol was immunoSEQ multiplex PCR, while the TCRdb copy is restricted to in-frame clones and leaves out a portion. The table has about 440,000 clones, around 88% seen once; the top ten hold around 13%. Specimen: peripheral blood, collected in a trial of Ad26.COV2.S vaccine versus placebo. The receptors originated from a person aged 18-65 years who received the Ad26.COV2.S COVID-19 vaccine or a placebo.

This clone was observed a few times. This chain uses TRBV16 with TRBJ2-7, with D perhaps assigned TRBD1 or TRBD2 (5 bases each). The CDR3 sequence is 14 residues long. V was shortened by 4 bases and J by 2 bases, with 12 bases between the two germline ends. Germline CDR1 KGHSY, CDR2 FQNENV. The CDR3 region is CASSRDGPTYEQYF. Here the CDR3 DNA reads TGTGCCAGCAGCCGGGACGGGCCTACCTACGAGCAGTACTTC.

This clone was picked up a small number of times. Other nucleotide sequences from this sample produce the same CDR3. The chain combines TRBV7-9 with TRBJ2-5; D is ambiguous. The ends were cut back, 1 base at V and 4 bases at J, with 1 base in the middle. The length of the CDR3 is 11 residues. The germline CDR1 and CDR2 sequences are SEHNR and FQNEAQ (reference sequence). The CDR3 reads CASSLVETQYF. CDR3 bases: TGTGCCAGCAGCTTAGTAGAGACCCAGTACTTC.

This clone has only a few counts. The chain has TRBV7-9 and TRBJ1-6; D is perhaps TRBD1 (5 bases). The V gene lost 1 base and the J gene lost 8 bases, with 12 bases spanning the gap. The germline V gene encodes CDR1 SEHNR and CDR2 FQNEAQ (reference sequence). The CDR3 runs 15 residues. The CDR3 reads CASSLGDRRDSPLHF. The CDR3 nucleotides read TGTGCCAGCAGCTTAGGAGACAGACGGGATTCACCCCTCCACTTT.

CDR3 sequence reads: CASKDRSGSWTGELFF. Written as DNA, the CDR3 is TGTGCCAGTAAGGATCGAAGCGGGAGTTGGACCGGGGAGCTGTTTTTT. V is TRBV19 and J is TRBJ2-2; 8 bases agree with TRBD2. This CDR3 spans 16 amino acids. Per germline, CDR1 LNHDA and CDR2 SQIVND (reference sequence). With V trimmed by 7 bases and J by 5 bases, 12 bases remained unmatched.

V is TRBV28 and J is TRBJ1-2; TRBD1 aligns across 7 bases. CDR3 length: 17 residues. CDR1 MDHEN and CDR2 SYDVKM come from the germline V gene. V was pared by 0 bases and J by 12 bases, with 19 bases of the junction left unmatched. CDR3 coding DNA: TGTGCCAGCAGTTTATGGGGGACAGCCGGAGCCCGATATGGTGACACCTTC. This encodes CASSLWGTAGARYGDTF.

The rearrangement uses TRBV5-1 and TRBJ2-7, with 8 bases matching TRBD2. The junction had 8 bases not matched to a gene; V was cut back by 4 bases and J by 5 bases. The CDR3 consists of 14 residues. The germline gives CDR1 SGHRS, CDR2 YFSETQ. CDR3 amino acids: CASSRGLAFDEQYF. The CDR3 DNA reads as TGCGCCAGCAGCCGAGGACTAGCTTTCGACGAGCAGTACTTC.

This sequence joins TRBV7-9 and TRBJ2-1; TRBD2 matches 13 bases. This CDR3 has 15 amino acids. CDR1 and CDR2 from the germline V gene are SEHNR and FQNEAQ (reference sequence). With 5 bases clipped from V and 8 bases from J, the junction kept 6 bases outside the gene matches. CDR3 in DNA: TGTGCCAGCAGCCTTGGACTAGCGGGAGTCCATGAGCAGTTCTTC. Its translation: CASSLGLAGVHEQFF.

The V gene is TRBV15, the J gene TRBJ2-3; no reliable D call. This CDR3 comprises 15 residues. CDR1 is LNHNV and CDR2 is YYDKDF in the germline V gene (reference sequence). Trimming stripped 2 bases from V and 2 bases from J, with 11 bases between. The CDR3 here is CATSRYELNTDTQYF. CDR3 nucleotides: TGTGCCACCAGCAGATACGAATTAAACACAGATACGCAGTATTTT.

J is TRBJ2-2 and V is TRBV30; D call uncertain. The V end lost 0 bases, the J end lost 4 bases, and 9 bases lay between the germline ends. CDR3 length: 14 residues. Per germline, CDR1 GTSNPN and CDR2 SVGIG (reference sequence). As DNA, the CDR3 is TGTGCCTGGAGTGTATGGGTGGGCACCGGGGAGCTGTTTTTT. It specifies CAWSVWVGTGELFF.

The chain links TRBV12-3 or TRBV12-4 to TRBJ1-2; D is possibly TRBD1 (5 bases). This CDR3 contains 13 residues. V was cut by 0 bases and J by 8 bases, with 10 bases left in between. The CDR3 DNA reads as TGTGCCAGCAGTTTAGCGCGGGGCGGCGGCTACACCTTC. Amino acid sequence: CASSLARGGGYTF.

The genes are TRBV28 and TRBJ2-3, with 9 bases fitting TRBD2. J lost 6 bases, V lost 6 bases, and 7 bases had no gene match. Germline CDR1 reads MDHEN; CDR2 reads SYDVKM. This CDR3 comprises 14 residues. The CDR3 nucleotides are TGTGCCAGCAGATTAGCGGGAGTGGTTGATACGCAGTATTTT. Translated, it gives CASRLAGVVDTQYF.

The chain carries TRBV28 and TRBJ1-6, with a weak D call TRBD1 (5 bases). Looked up from germline, CDR1 is MDHEN and CDR2 is SYDVKM. The CDR3 extends over 15 amino acids. V gave up 5 bases and J gave up 8 bases, with 16 bases separating them. CDR3 nucleotides: TGTGCCAGCAGTCCGCGCGTAGGGGTGTATTCACCCCTCCACTTT. It specifies CASSPRVGVYSPLHF.

The J gene is TRBJ2-1, the V gene TRBV30; D gene uncertain. From germline, CDR1 is GTSNPN and CDR2 SVGIG (reference sequence). CDR3 length: 13 amino acids. Trimming took off 4 bases at V and 1 base at J, with 8 bases between the two ends. CDR3 bases: TGTGCCTGGATTCCTAGATCCTACAATGAGCAGTTCTTC. This gives the protein CAWIPRSYNEQFF.

V usage is TRBV19 and J usage is TRBJ2-1; 12 bases are shared with TRBD2. The CDR3 has 18 amino acids. The V and J ends lost 9 bases and 0 bases, in that order; junction bases with no gene match: 12. Germline CDR1 is LNHDA and CDR2 is SQIVND (reference sequence). The CDR3 loop is CASKPGLAGVSSYNEQFF. Here the CDR3 DNA reads TGTGCCAGCAAGCCGGGACTAGCGGGTGTCAGCTCCTACAATGAGCAGTTCTTC.

The gene calls are TRBV7-3 and TRBJ2-3, with 10 nucleotides matching TRBD1. The germline V gene has CDR1 SGHTA and CDR2 FQGTGA. V lost 4 bases to trimming and J lost 2 bases; unmatched junction nucleotides: 3. CDR3 size: 15 residues. Here the CDR3 DNA reads TGTGCCAGCAGCTCGACAGGGGGCGCCACAGATACGCAGTATTTT. Residues: CASSSTGGATDTQYF.

V is TRBV15 and J is TRBJ2-5, with D perhaps TRBD1 or TRBD2 (6 bases each). Germline V gene data show CDR1 as LNHNV and CDR2 as YYDKDF (reference sequence). This CDR3 has 17 residues. V was clipped by 7 bases and J by 4 bases, with 25 bases between them. This CDR3 reads CATTPSRGGYVAETQYF. CDR3 coding DNA: TGTGCCACCACACCGTCGAGAGGGGGGTATGTGGCAGAGACCCAGTACTTC.

The V gene is TRBV5-1, the J gene TRBJ2-5, with TRBD2 matching over 10 bases. V dropped 4 bases and J dropped 2; count of bases not matched to a gene: 14. The CDR3 length is 18 residues. Germline V gene sequence: CDR1 SGHRS, CDR2 YFSETQ. Here the CDR3 DNA reads TGCGCCAGCAGCCTCGGGACTAGCGCCCGAGCAACGCAAGAGACCCAGTACTTC. This encodes CASSLGTSARATQETQYF.